These 21 T cell receptor beta chains share one sample of origin, sequenced in a study of T cell changes during pregnancy in multiple sclerosis. Profiled with immunoSEQ multiplex PCR; TCRdb holds only in-frame clones, not every one. Found here are roughly 47,000 clones, approximately 94% of them singletons; the top ten hold roughly 5.4%. The starting material was CD8+ T cells from peripheral blood mononuclear cells, obtained before pregnancy. Receptor source: a female donor with multiple sclerosis, enrolled in a pregnancy study.

The V call is TRBV19, the J call TRBJ1-1; 8 positions agree with TRBD1. V lost 2 bases and J lost 3; bases outside the gene matches: 5. This CDR3 has 15 residues. Germline values: CDR1 LNHDA, CDR2 SQIVND (reference sequence). CDR3 nucleotide sequence: TGTGCCAGTAGTATACTCGGACAGGGCTACACTGAAGCTTTCTTT. Amino acids: CASSILGQGYTEAFF.

This clone was seen just once. The chain employs TRBV21-1 and TRBJ2-7; whether TRBD2, the table's D call, matches the DNA was not checked. TRBV21-1 is shown as a pseudogene. The CDR3 runs to 14 residues. The CDR3 region is CASPRRGGCYEQYF. DNA of the CDR3: TGTGCCAGCCCACGGAGGGGGGGATGCTACGAGCAGTACTTC.

The chain couples TRBV5-6 to TRBJ2-2; D might be TRBD1 (6 bases). V lost 4 bases, J lost 2 bases, and 15 bases lay in between. Germline CDR1 SGHDT, CDR2 YYEEEE. CDR3 length: 16 residues. The CDR3 nucleotides read TGTGCCAGCAGCATCGACAGGAAAATAAACACCGGGGAGCTGTTTTTT. Encoded protein: CASSIDRKINTGELFF.

Remarks on this clone: The germline gene is not matched at one end of the junction; a read error may be the cause. The chain employs TRBV13 and TRBJ2-6; 7 bases line up with TRBD2. The CDR3 contains 17 residues. Germline assignment: CDR1 PRHDT and CDR2 FYEKMQ (reference sequence). DNA for the CDR3: TGTGCCAGCACCTTATCTGGGGGGGACTCTGGGGCCAACGTCCTGACTTTC. Encoded protein: CASTLSGGDSGANVLTF.

V is TRBV10-3 and J is TRBJ2-7; 9 positions agree with TRBD2. V lost 4 bases, J lost 0 bases, and 4 bases stayed unmatched. CDR1 and CDR2 from the germline V gene are ENHRY and SYGVKD. The CDR3 contains 15 residues. CDR3 region: CAISVSSGASYEQYF. Here the CDR3 DNA reads TGTGCCATCAGTGTGTCTAGCGGGGCCTCCTACGAGCAGTACTTC.

The CDR3 coding sequence is TGTGCCAGCCGAGGACTAGAGACCTACGAGCAGTACTTC. Translated, it gives CASRGLETYEQYF. This rearrangement joins TRBV19 to TRBJ2-7, with 7 bases identical to TRBD2. The ends lost 9 bases at V and 2 bases at J; junction bases unmatched: 7. The CDR3 consists of 13 residues. Germline CDR1 is LNHDA and CDR2 is SQIVND (reference sequence).

This chain joins TRBV6-1 and TRBJ2-7, with TRBD2 matching 11 bases. The ends lost 6 bases at V and 3 bases at J; junction bases unmatched: 7. CDR1 MNHNS and CDR2 SASEGT come from the germline V gene. The CDR3 is 15 amino acids. Here the CDR3 DNA reads TGTGCCAGCAGCCTAACTAGCGGGAGAGACTACGAGCAGTACTTC. Residues: CASSLTSGRDYEQYF.

The chain uses TRBV19 and TRBJ2-7; possible D gene TRBD1, 6 bases. The ends were cut back, 5 bases at V and 4 bases at J, with 15 bases in the middle. CDR3 length: 14 residues. CDR1 and CDR2 from the germline V gene are LNHDA and SQIVND (reference sequence). Here the CDR3 DNA reads TGTGCCAGTAGTGAGGGGAAGGGGGTTTACGAGCAGTACTTC. Its translation is CASSEGKGVYEQYF.

This sequence joins TRBV19 and TRBJ2-1, with TRBD2 matching 8 bases. Germline CDR1 reads LNHDA; CDR2 reads SQIVND (reference sequence). Trimming removed 7 bases from V and 1 base from J; junction bases left unmatched: 3. The CDR3 extends over 14 amino acids. The CDR3 sequence: CASNREGSYNEQFF. CDR3 nucleotide sequence: TGTGCCAGTAATCGGGAGGGTTCCTACAATGAGCAGTTCTTC.

V gene TRBV28 combines with J gene TRBJ2-5, with D unclear. CDR1 and CDR2 (germline): MDHEN, SYDVKM. V dropped 5 bases and J dropped 5 bases, with 9 bases sitting between them. The CDR3 is 12 residues long. The CDR3 sequence: CASSTSSETQYF. Here the CDR3 DNA reads TGTGCCAGCAGTACATCCTCTGAGACCCAGTACTTC.

DNA of the CDR3: TGTGCCAGTAGCGGAGAAAGGGACAGGAGCCCCTACGAGCAGTACTTC. This codes for CASSGERDRSPYEQYF. The genes are TRBV19 and TRBJ2-7; 8 bases match TRBD1. The germline gives CDR1 LNHDA, CDR2 SQIVND (reference sequence). The CDR3 length is 16 residues. Losses at the gene ends were 6 bases for V and 2 bases for J; bases not matched to a gene: 12.

V and J are TRBV29-1 and TRBJ2-7; 8 nucleotides agree with TRBD2. Germline lookup yields CDR1 SQVTM and CDR2 ANQGSEA. This CDR3 has 16 residues. The V segment lost 2 bases and the J segment 0 bases; nucleotides outside the gene matches: 9. The CDR3 DNA reads as TGCAGCGTTGAAATGGGAGTAGCGGGAACCTCCTACGAGCAGTACTTC. This codes for CSVEMGVAGTSYEQYF.

The chain joins TRBV2 to TRBJ2-1, with D possibly TRBD1 on 5 matching bases. V lost 10 bases to trimming and J lost 10 bases, with 17 bases between them. CDR1 is SNHLY and CDR2 is FYNNEI in the germline V gene. This CDR3 spans 12 amino acids. The CDR3 region has the DNA TGTGCCACCCCAGGTGGGGCAACCGAGCAGTTCTTC. It encodes CATPGGATEQFF.

As regards this clone: Relative to the germline gene, one junction end is altered; a read error may explain this. CDR3 amino acids: CAVRRGEVGGMNAEAFF. For the CDR3, the DNA is TGTGCCGTTAGGAGAGGGGAGGTGGGGGGTATGAACGCTGAAGCTTTCTTT. The rearrangement links TRBV10-3 to TRBJ1-1; D is perhaps TRBD1 (5 bases). The CDR3 extends over 17 amino acids. Germline CDR1 reads ENHRY; CDR2 reads SYGVKD.

This rearrangement joins TRBV5-6 to TRBJ2-1; D may be TRBD2 (6 bases). Trimming removed 1 base at V and 10 bases at J, with 12 bases between. Germline lookup yields CDR1 SGHDT and CDR2 YYEEEE. CDR3 length: 13 amino acids. The CDR3 region is CASSLSGGTEQFF. The CDR3 DNA sequence: TGTGCCAGCAGCTTGTCGGGCGGGACGGAGCAGTTCTTC.

The V and J genes are TRBV7-9 and TRBJ2-1; 10 positions match TRBD2. The CDR3 is 16 residues long. V trimming: 1 base; J trimming: 4 bases; junction bases outside the gene matches: 4. CDR1 is SEHNR and CDR2 is FQNEAQ in the germline V gene (reference sequence). The CDR3 DNA follows: TGTGCCAGCAGCTTAGGCGGGACTAGCGAGTACAATGAGCAGTTCTTC. It translates to CASSLGGTSEYNEQFF.

The CDR3 reads CASSLRTVWPVAYEQYF. The CDR3 DNA follows: TGTGCCAGCAGCTTAAGGACAGTCTGGCCTGTTGCCTACGAGCAGTACTTC. The chain carries TRBV13 and TRBJ2-7; possible D gene TRBD1, 6 bases. CDR3 length: 17 amino acids. Germline loops: CDR1 PRHDT, CDR2 FYEKMQ (reference sequence). V lost 2 bases, J lost 2 bases, and 19 bases lay in between. Looking up the rest from reference TRBV13 and TRBJ2-7 gives the full variable domain: AAGVIQSPRHLIKEKRETATLKCYPIPRHDTVYWYQQGPGQDPQFLISFYEKMQSDKGSIPDRFSAQQFSDYHSELNMSSLELGDSALYFCASSLRTVWPVAYEQYFGPGTRLTVT.

The rearrangement links TRBV5-8 to TRBJ2-1; 7 bases are a match to TRBD2. The J segment lost 0 bases and the V segment lost 2 bases, leaving 8 bases of the junction unmatched. The CDR3 totals 17 residues. The germline V gene has CDR1 SGHTS and CDR2 YDEGEE. CDR3 sequence: CASSLAGLDYSYNEQFF. DNA of the CDR3: TGTGCCAGCAGCTTAGCCGGACTAGATTACTCCTACAATGAGCAGTTCTTC.

The chain joins TRBV27 to TRBJ2-1, with 9 bases that match TRBD2. There are 16 residues in the CDR3. Per germline, CDR1 MNHEY and CDR2 SMNVEV (reference sequence). V lost 5 bases and J lost 0; bases outside the gene matches: 5. The CDR3 here is CASSPGLAGSYNEQFF. The DNA of the CDR3 is TGTGCCAGCAGTCCGGGACTAGCCGGCTCCTACAATGAGCAGTTCTTC.

V and J are TRBV9 and TRBJ1-2; TRBD1 might be the D (6 bases). Trimming removed 2 bases at V and 4 bases at J, with 9 bases between. Germline values: CDR1 SGDLS, CDR2 YYNGEE. The CDR3 consists of 13 residues. CDR3: CASSVGTLYGYTF. CDR3 nucleotides: TGTGCCAGCAGCGTCGGGACACTCTATGGCTACACCTTC.

The chain couples TRBV2 to TRBJ2-3; 8 bases agree with TRBD1. CDR1 SNHLY and CDR2 FYNNEI come from the germline V gene. This CDR3 is 14 amino acids long. The V and J ends lost 6 bases and 2 bases, in that order; junction bases with no gene match: 4. The CDR3 coding sequence is TGTGCCAGCAGGGACAGGGTTACCACAGATACGCAGTATTTT. Translation: CASRDRVTTDTQYF. Looking up the rest from reference TRBV2 and TRBJ2-3 gives the full variable domain: EPEVTQTPSHQVTQMGQEVILRCVPISNHLYFYWYRQILGQKVEFLVSFYNNEISEKSEIFDDQFSVERPDGSNFTLKIRSTKLEDSAMYFCASRDRVTTDTQYFGPGTRLTVL.